This entry features one TCR beta chain sequence. No cognate antigen has been identified for it. Per-nucleotide qualities are absent, and no much larger clonotype sits a single base away. The sequencer was an Illumina MiSeq. TCRdb passed the public sequencing reads through fastp at Q25 and MiXCR, retaining productive beta sequences. Each record represents a unique CDR3 protein, reported with the most common genes and DNA among its rows. Present in this sample are approximately 90,000 distinct CDR3 sequences, 25% to 40% of which were seen just once. The ten top clones hold 2% to 2.5% of the sample. This specimen belongs to a study of type 1 regulatory T cells (dated by TCRdb to about 2021). Study-level background: The study characterized an in vitro protocol that generated a Tr1-enriched, alloantigen-specific CD4 T cell product named T-allo10. T-allo10 was under clinical evaluation in patients with hematological malignancies receiving allogeneic hematopoietic stem cell transplantation.

CDR1 and CDR2 were assigned from the germline V gene (reference sequence) as LNHNV and YYDKDF. V is cut by 0 bases and J by 6 bases, and the space between the germline ends is 15 bases. The CDR3 holds 16 amino acids from the cysteine to the phenylalanine. Kept here is only the CDR3 DNA, which spans 48 bases and is read in frame from base 1. The chain uses TRBV15 and TRBJ2-1, and TRBD2 may be the D gene, going by 5 matching bases. The source is a human donor in good health. What was sequenced was CD4+ T cells, either the whole sample or a sorted fraction (not recorded which). The DNA is as follows: TGTGCCACCAGCAGAGAGCGGGCCCCGAGTGGCAATGAGCAGTTCTTC. This gives the protein CATSRERAPSGNEQFF.